Shown below are 7 T cell receptor beta chains from a single sample sequenced in a study of OX40 agonist ivuxolimab in advanced cancers. Data came from immunoSEQ multiplex PCR; TCRdb stores just in-frame clones and leaves some out. The table lists 40,000 to 45,000 clones, 70% to 90% of them singletons, with around 6.2% in the top ten. The starting material was CD4+ or CD8+ T cells sorted from blood, obtained in a trial of the OX40 agonist ivuxolimab. The receptors shown here come from an adult with an advanced solid tumor such as melanoma, head and neck, liver or kidney cancer.

V is TRBV6-4 and J is TRBJ2-2; TRBD2 matches 8 bases. Germline-derived CDR1 and CDR2 are MRHNA and SNTAGT. CDR3 length equals 15 residues. V lost 6 bases, J lost 5 bases, and 8 bases stayed unmatched. CDR3 sequence: CASRRDGGETGELFF. The DNA of the CDR3 is TGTGCCAGCAGACGCGACGGGGGGGAAACCGGGGAGCTGTTTTTT.

This sequence joins TRBV9 and TRBJ2-7; 9 positions match TRBD1. The V gene end was trimmed by 1 base and the J gene end by 6 bases; junction bases not matched to a gene: 5. Germline assignment: CDR1 SGDLS and CDR2 YYNGEE. This CDR3 has 14 residues. CDR3 amino acids: CASSVNDRGIEQYF. CDR3 bases: TGTGCCAGCAGCGTAAATGACAGGGGGATCGAGCAGTACTTC.

The V and J genes are TRBV30 and TRBJ1-2, with D hard to call. CDR1 and CDR2 (germline): GTSNPN, SVGIG (reference sequence). This CDR3 spans 12 amino acids. Trimming shortened V by 3 bases and J by 6 bases, and 11 bases separated the two germline ends. CDR3 bases: TGTGCCTGGAGGCAGAGGGCGCATGGCTACACCTTC. It codes for CAWRQRAHGYTF. The whole variable domain, filled in from reference TRBV30 and TRBJ1-2, reads SQTIHQWPATLVQPVGSPLSLECTVEGTSNPNLYWYRQAAGRGLQLLFYSVGIGQISSEVPQNLSASRPQDRQFILSSKKLLLSDSGFYLCAWRQRAHGYTFGSGTRLTVV.

The chain employs TRBV7-2 and TRBJ2-7; 7 nucleotides agree with TRBD1. The J segment lost 7 bases and the V segment lost 2 bases, leaving 8 bases of the junction unmatched. The germline gives CDR1 SGHTA, CDR2 FQGNSA. This CDR3 comprises 14 residues. Here the CDR3 reads CASSLNKGAQEQYF. DNA of the CDR3: TGTGCCAGCAGCTTAAACAAGGGGGCGCAGGAGCAGTACTTC.

The V call is TRBV20-1, the J call TRBJ2-5; the D gene could be TRBD1 or TRBD2 (5 bases each). This CDR3 comprises 10 residues. The V end lost 5 bases, the J end lost 10 bases, and 11 bases lay between the germline ends. CDR1 is DFQATT, CDR2 SNEGSKA, per germline (reference sequence). The CDR3 bases are TGCAGTGCTCCTCTGGGGGTCCAGTACTTC. It specifies CSAPLGVQYF.

This chain connects TRBV2 to TRBJ2-7, with 9 nucleotides matching TRBD1. This CDR3 contains 15 residues. Germline V gene sequence: CDR1 SNHLY, CDR2 FYNNEI. V shed 4 bases and J 6 bases; nucleotides not matched to a gene: 10. The CDR3 region is CASSAGTGSRPEQYF. CDR3 coding DNA: TGTGCCAGCAGTGCGGGGACAGGGAGTCGGCCCGAGCAGTACTTC.

This chain joins TRBV7-3 and TRBJ2-2; no reliable D call. Germline CDR1 is SGHTA and CDR2 is FQGTGA. The CDR3 consists of 11 residues. The ends were cut back, 1 base at V and 7 bases at J, with 1 base in the middle. The CDR3 region is CASSLIGELFF. The CDR3 coding sequence is TGTGCCAGCAGCTTAATCGGGGAGCTGTTTTTT. Full variable domain (remainder filled in from reference TRBV7-3 and TRBJ2-2): GAGVSQTPSNKVTEKGKYVELRCDPISGHTALYWYRQSLGQGPEFLIYFQGTGAADDSGLPNDRFFAVRPEGSVSTLKIQRTERGDSAVYLCASSLIGELFFGEGSRLTVL.